The sample holds a few counts of the clone carrying this T cell receptor beta chain. This CDR3 contains 15 residues. The V end was cut by 7 bases, the J end by 8 bases, with 21 bases between. Germline V lookup: CDR1 SGHRS, CDR2 YFSETQ. Each CDR3 protein gets one entry after TCRdb re-called the RT-PCR reads with MiXCR. The top ten clones hold roughly 3.9% of a sample with hundreds of thousands of distinct CDR3 sequences, 12% to 15% of them seen once. This receptor was taken from a female donor in good health, serving as a healthy control. This chain links TRBV5-1 with TRBJ1-4, with TRBD1 as a possible D gene (6 bases). The sequencing sample was made of memory CD4+ T cells from blood. CDR3 loop: CASASLQGQYEKLFF. CDR3 sequence (DNA): TGCGCCAGCGCGTCTTTACAGGGTCAATACGAAAAACTGTTTTTT.